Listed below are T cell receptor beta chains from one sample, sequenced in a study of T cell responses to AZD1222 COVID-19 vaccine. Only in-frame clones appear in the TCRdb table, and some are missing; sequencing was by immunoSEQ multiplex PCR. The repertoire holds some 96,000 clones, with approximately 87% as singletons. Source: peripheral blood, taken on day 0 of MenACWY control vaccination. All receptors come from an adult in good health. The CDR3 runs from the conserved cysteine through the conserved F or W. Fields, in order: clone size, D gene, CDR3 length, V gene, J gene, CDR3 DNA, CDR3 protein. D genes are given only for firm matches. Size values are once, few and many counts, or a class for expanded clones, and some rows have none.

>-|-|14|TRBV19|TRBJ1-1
TGTGCCAGTAGTCCCCGTCAGCCGAACACTGAAGCTTTCTTT
CASSPRQPNTEAFF
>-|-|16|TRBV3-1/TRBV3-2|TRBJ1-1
TGTGCCAGCAGCCAAGTGGGTTTCGGTTCGAACACTGAAGCTTTCTTT
CASSQVGFGSNTEAFF
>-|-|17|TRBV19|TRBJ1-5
TGTGCCAGTAGTATAGGTTGGAAAAAACGGAGCAATCAGCCCCAGCATTTT
CASSIGWKKRSNQPQHF
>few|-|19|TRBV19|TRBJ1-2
TGTGCCAGTAGTATAGACGCTGGGTCTCCTGTTAGGCTTCCATATGGCTACACCTTC
CASSIDAGSPVRLPYGYTF
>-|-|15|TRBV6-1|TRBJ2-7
TGTGCCAGCAGTGAATCAGGTGAGAGCTCCTACGAGCAGTACTTC
CASSESGESSYEQYF
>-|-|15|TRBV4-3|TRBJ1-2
TGCGCCAGCAGCCCCTTAGGGGAAGGAAGCGAGAGCTACACCTTC
CASSPLGEGSESYTF
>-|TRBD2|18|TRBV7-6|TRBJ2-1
TGTGCCAGCAGCTTAGGGCCCCCGGGGAGCGGGAGGGCCATTGAGCAGTTCTTC
CASSLGPPGSGRAIEQFF
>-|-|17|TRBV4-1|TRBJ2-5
TGCGCCAGCAGCCACCCTAAAGGGGGGAGTGGGCAAGAGACCCAGTACTTC
CASSHPKGGSGQETQYF
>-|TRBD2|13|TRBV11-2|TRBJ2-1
TGTGCCAAACTTAGCCGGGGGAGGGATGAGCAGTTCTTC
CAKLSRGRDEQFF
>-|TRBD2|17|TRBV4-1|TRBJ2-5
TGCGCCAGCAGCCAAGATCCAGCGGGGGCCGTTCAAGAGACCCAGTACTTC
CASSQDPAGAVQETQYF
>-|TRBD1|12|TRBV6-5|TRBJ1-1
TGTGCCAGCAGTTCGACAGGGAGTATAGCTTTCTTT
CASSSTGSIAFF
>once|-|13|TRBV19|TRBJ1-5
TGTGCCAGTCCCAGGGCCCGCAATCAGCCCCAGCATTTT
CASPRARNQPQHF
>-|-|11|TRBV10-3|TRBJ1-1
TGTGCCATCAGTGGAACAGGGGAAGCTTTCTTT
CAISGTGEAFF
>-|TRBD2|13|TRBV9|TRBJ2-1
TGTGCCAGCAGCGCGGGACTAGCGGAAGAGCAGTTCTTC
CASSAGLAEEQFF
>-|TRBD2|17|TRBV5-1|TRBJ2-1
TGCGCCAGCAGCTGGAGGGAGCGGGGGGCCCTTTTCAATGAGCAGTTCTTC
CASSWRERGALFNEQFF
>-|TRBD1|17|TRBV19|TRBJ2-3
TGTGCCAGTAGTAACCCCCGACAGGGTCGGGACACAGATACGCAGTATTTT
CASSNPRQGRDTDTQYF
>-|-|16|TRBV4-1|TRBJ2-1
TGCGCCAGCAGCCAAGGAACAAGCTTAATTACCTTTGAGCAGTTCTTC
CASSQGTSLITFEQFF
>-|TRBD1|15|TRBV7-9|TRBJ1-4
TGTGCCAGCAGCTTAGGGGACAGGGCCGATGAAAAACTGTTTTTT
CASSLGDRADEKLFF
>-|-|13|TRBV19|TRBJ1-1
TGTGCCAGTAGTTGGGGGGGGAACACTGAAGCTTTCTTT
CASSWGGNTEAFF
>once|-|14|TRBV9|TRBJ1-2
TGTGCCAGCAGCGTAGGGGTGGGGGACTATGGCTACACCTTC
CASSVGVGDYGYTF
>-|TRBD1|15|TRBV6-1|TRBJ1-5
TGTGCCAGCAGTGAAGCTACAGGGGGCAATCAGCCCCAGCATTTT
CASSEATGGNQPQHF
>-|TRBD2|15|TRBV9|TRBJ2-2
TGTGCCAGCAAGAGGGATCCGGGAGGTTCCGGGGAGCTGTTTTTT
CASKRDPGGSGELFF
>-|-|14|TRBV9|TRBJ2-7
TGTGCCAGCAGCGTCACCACCATGGGCTACGAGCAGTACTTC
CASSVTTMGYEQYF
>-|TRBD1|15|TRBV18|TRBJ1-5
TGTGCCAGCTCACCTGGACAGGGGACGGATCAGCCCCAGCATTTT
CASSPGQGTDQPQHF
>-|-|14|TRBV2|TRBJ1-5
TGTGCCAGCAGTGAAGCGCTGGGGGGTCAGCCCCAGCATTTT
CASSEALGGQPQHF
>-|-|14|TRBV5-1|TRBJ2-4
TGCGCCAGCAGCCTCCTCGGGACGGGGAACATTCAGTACTTC
CASSLLGTGNIQYF
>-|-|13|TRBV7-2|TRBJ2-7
TGTGCCAGCAGCCTAGGGTTGTGGGACGAGCAGTACTTC
CASSLGLWDEQYF
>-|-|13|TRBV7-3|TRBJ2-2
TGTGCCAGCAGCCCCCTTAGCACCGGGGAGCTGTTTTTT
CASSPLSTGELFF
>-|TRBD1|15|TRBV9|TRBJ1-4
TGTGCCAGCAGCGTATCGGGACAGGGCATTGAAAAACTGTTTTTT
CASSVSGQGIEKLFF
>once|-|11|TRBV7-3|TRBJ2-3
TGTGCCACCCCATTTTCGGATACGCAGTATTTT
CATPFSDTQYF
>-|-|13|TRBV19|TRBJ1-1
TGTGCCAGTAGTATAACAGTGGACACTGAAGCTTTCTTT
CASSITVDTEAFF